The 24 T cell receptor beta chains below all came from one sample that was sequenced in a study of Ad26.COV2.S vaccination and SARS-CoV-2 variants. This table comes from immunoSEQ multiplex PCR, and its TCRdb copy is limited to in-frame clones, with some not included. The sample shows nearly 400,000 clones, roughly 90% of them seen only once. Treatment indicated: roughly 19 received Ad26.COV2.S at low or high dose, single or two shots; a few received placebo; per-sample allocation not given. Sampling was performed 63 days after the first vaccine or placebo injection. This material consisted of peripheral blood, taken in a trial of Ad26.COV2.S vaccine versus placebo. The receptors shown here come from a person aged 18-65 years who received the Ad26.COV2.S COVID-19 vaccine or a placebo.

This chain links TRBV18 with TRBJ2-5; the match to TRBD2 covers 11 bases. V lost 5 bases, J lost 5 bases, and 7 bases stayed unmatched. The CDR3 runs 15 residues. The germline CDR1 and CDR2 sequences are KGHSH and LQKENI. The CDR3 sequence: CASSSSGRSKETQYF. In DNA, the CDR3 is TGTGCCAGCTCATCTAGCGGGAGGAGTAAGGAGACCCAGTACTTC.

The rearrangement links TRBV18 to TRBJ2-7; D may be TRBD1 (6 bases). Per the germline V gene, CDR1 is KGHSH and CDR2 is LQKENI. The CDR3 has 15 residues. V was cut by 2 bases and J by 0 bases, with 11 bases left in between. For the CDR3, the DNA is TGTGCCAGCTCACCAGGGCAGGGGCCCTCCTACGAGCAGTACTTC. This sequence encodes CASSPGQGPSYEQYF.

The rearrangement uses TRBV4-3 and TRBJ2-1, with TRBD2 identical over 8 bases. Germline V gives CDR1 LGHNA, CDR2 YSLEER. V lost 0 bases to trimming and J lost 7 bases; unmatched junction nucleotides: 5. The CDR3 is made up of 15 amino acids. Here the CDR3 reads CASSQEPSGSNEQFF. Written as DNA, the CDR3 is TGCGCCAGCAGCCAAGAACCCAGCGGGAGTAATGAGCAGTTCTTC.

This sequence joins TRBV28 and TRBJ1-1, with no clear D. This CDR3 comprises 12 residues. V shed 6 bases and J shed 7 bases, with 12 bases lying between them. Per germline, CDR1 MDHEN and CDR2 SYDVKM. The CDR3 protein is CASSPRVSEAFF. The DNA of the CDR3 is TGTGCCAGCAGCCCCCGTGTGAGTGAAGCTTTCTTT.

CDR3 sequence: CATKPGLAVYNEQFF. CDR3 DNA sequence: TGTGCCACAAAACCGGGACTAGCGGTGTACAATGAGCAGTTCTTC. The chain combines TRBV2 with TRBJ2-1; 11 nucleotides line up with TRBD2. The CDR3 length is 15 residues. The trim removed 10 bases at V and 4 bases at J, leaving 9 bases unmatched. CDR1 SNHLY and CDR2 FYNNEI come from the germline V gene.

CDR3 nucleotide sequence: TGTGCCAGCAGCCCCGACTTGAACAATGAGCAGTTCTTC. This encodes CASSPDLNNEQFF. This rearrangement joins TRBV7-7 to TRBJ2-1; no firm D call. Germline V gene sequence: CDR1 SSHAT, CDR2 FNYEAQ (reference sequence). This CDR3 comprises 13 residues. V was shortened by 5 bases and J by 5 bases, with 10 bases between the two germline ends.

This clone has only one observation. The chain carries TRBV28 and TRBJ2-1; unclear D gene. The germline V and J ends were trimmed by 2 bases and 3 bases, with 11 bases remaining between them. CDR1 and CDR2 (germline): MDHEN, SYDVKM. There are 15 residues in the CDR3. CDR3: CASSLVDGFYNEQFF. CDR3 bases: TGTGCCAGCAGTTTAGTGGACGGCTTCTACAATGAGCAGTTCTTC. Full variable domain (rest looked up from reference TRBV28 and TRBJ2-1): DVKVTQSSRYLVKRTGEKVFLECVQDMDHENMFWYRQDPGLGLRLIYFSYDVKMKEKGDIPEGYSVSREKKERFSLILESASTNQTSMYLCASSLVDGFYNEQFFGPGTRLTVL.

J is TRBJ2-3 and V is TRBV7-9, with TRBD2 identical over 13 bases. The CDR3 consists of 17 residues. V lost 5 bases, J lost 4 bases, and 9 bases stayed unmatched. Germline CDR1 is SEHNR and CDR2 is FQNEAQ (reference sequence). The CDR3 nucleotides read TGTGCCAGCAGCCTTACTAGCGGGAGGGCCGCGGCAGATACGCAGTATTTT. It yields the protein CASSLTSGRAAADTQYF.

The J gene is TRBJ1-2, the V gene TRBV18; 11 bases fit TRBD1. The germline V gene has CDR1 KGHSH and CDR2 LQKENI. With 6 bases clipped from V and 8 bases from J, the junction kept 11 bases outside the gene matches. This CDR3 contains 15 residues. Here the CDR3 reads CASSRTGQGAEGYTF. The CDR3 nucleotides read TGTGCCAGCTCCCGGACCGGACAGGGGGCGGAAGGCTACACCTTC.

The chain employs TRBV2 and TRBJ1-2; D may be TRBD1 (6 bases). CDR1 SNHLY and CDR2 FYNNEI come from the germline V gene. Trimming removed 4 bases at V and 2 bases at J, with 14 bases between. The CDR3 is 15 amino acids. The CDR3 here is CASSAGYRENYGYTF. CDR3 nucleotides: TGTGCCAGCAGTGCAGGGTACAGGGAGAACTATGGCTACACCTTC.

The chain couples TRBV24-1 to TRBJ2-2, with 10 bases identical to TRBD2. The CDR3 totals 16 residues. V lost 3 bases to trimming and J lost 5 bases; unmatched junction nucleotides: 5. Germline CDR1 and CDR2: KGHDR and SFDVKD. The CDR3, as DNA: TGTGCCACCAGTGATGTCCTAGCGGGAGAAACCGGGGAGCTGTTTTTT. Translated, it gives CATSDVLAGETGELFF.

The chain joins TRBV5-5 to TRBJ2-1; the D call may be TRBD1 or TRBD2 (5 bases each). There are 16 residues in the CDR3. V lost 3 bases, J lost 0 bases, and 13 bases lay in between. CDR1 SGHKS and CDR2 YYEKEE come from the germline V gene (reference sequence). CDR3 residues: CASSSALGGSYNEQFF. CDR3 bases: TGTGCCAGCAGCTCGGCTCTTGGGGGCTCCTACAATGAGCAGTTCTTC.

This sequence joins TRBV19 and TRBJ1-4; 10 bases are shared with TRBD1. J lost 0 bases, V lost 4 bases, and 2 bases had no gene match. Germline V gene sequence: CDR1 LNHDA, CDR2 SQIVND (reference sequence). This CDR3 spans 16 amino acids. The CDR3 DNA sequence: TGTGCCAGTAGTAGGGACAGGGGCGCAACTAATGAAAAACTGTTTTTT. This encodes CASSRDRGATNEKLFF.

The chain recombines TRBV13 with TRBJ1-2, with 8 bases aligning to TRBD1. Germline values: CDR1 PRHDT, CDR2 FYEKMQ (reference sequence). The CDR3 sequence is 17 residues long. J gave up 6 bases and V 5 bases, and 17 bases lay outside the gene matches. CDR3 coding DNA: TGTGCCAGCAGCCTCGGGACAGGTTTAGCCCTGCTGGATGGCTACACCTTC. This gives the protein CASSLGTGLALLDGYTF.

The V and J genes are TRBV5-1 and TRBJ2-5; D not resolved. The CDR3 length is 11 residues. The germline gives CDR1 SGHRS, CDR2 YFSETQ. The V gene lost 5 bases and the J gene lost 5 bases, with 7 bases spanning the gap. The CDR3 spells CASSYGETQYF. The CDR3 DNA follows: TGCGCCAGCAGTTACGGGGAGACCCAGTACTTC. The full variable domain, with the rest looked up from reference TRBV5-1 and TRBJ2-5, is KAGVTQTPRYLIKTRGQQVTLSCSPISGHRSVSWYQQTPGQGLQFLFEYFSETQRNKGNFPGRFSGRQFSNSRSEMNVSTLELGDSALYLCASSYGETQYFGPGTRLLVL.

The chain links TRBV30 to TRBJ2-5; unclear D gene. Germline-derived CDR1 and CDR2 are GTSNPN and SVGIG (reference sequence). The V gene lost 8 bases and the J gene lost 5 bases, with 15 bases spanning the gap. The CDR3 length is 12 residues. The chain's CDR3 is CAGQVQGETQYF. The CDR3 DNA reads TGTGCCGGTCAGGTCCAAGGGGAGACCCAGTACTTC.

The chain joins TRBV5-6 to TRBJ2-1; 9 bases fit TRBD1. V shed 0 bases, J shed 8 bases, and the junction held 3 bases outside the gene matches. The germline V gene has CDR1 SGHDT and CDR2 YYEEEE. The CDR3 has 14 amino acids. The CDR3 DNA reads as TGTGCCAGCAGCTTGGGGGACAGGGCAGATGAGCAGTTCTTC. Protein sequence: CASSLGDRADEQFF. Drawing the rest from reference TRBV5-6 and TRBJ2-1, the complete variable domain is DAGVTQSPTHLIKTRGQQVTLRCSPKSGHDTVSWYQQALGQGPQFIFQYYEEEERQRGNFPDRFSGHQFPNYSSELNVNALLLGDSALYLCASSLGDRADEQFFGPGTRLTVL.

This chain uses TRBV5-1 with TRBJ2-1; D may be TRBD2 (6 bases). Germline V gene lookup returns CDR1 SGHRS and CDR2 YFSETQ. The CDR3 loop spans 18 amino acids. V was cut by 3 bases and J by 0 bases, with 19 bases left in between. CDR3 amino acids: CASSSRGSSAYSYNEQFF. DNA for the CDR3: TGCGCCAGCAGCTCCCGCGGGTCTAGCGCATACTCCTACAATGAGCAGTTCTTC.

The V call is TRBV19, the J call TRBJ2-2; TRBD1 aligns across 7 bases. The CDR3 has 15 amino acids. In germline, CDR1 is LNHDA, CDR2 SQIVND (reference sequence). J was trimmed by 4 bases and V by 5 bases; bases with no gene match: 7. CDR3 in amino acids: CASSARGPGTGELFF. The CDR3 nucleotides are TGTGCCAGTAGTGCGAGGGGGCCGGGCACCGGGGAGCTGTTTTTT.

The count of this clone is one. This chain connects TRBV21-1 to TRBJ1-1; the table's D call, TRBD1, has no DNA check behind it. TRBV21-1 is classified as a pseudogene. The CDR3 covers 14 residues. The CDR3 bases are TGTGCCAGCAGCAAATACCAGGGTGGGACTGAAGCTTTCTTT. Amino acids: CASSKYQGGTEAFF.

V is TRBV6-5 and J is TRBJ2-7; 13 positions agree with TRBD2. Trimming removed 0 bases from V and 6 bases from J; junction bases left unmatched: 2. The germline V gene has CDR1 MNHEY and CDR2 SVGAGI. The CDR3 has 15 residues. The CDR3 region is CASSYSTSGRSEQYF. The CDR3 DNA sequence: TGTGCCAGCAGTTACTCGACTAGCGGGAGGTCCGAGCAGTACTTC.

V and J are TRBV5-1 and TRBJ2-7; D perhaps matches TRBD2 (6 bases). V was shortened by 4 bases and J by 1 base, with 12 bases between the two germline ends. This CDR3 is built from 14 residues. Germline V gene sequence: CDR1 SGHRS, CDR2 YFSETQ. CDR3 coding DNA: TGCGCCAGCAGCACTGGGACTCCATCCTACGAGCAGTACTTC. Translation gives CASSTGTPSYEQYF.

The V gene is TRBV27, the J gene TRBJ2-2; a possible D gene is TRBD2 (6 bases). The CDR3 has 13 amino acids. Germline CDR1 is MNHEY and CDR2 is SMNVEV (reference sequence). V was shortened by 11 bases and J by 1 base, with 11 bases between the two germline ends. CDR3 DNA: TGTGCCCGGCTAGCGTGGAACACCGGGGAGCTGTTTTTT. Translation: CARLAWNTGELFF.

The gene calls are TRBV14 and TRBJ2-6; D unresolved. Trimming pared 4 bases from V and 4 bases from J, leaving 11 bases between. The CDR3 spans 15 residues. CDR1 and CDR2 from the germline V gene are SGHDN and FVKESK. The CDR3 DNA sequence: TGTGCCAGCAGCCGAGCCTTGTCGGGGGCCAACGTCCTGACTTTC. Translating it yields CASSRALSGANVLTF. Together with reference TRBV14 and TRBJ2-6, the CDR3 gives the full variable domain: EAGVTQFPSHSVIEKGQTVTLRCDPISGHDNLYWYRRVMGKEIKFLLHFVKESKQDESGMPNNRFLAERTGGTYSTLKVQPAELEDSGVYFCASSRALSGANVLTFGAGSRLTVL.